A single sample gave rise to the 3 T cell receptor beta chains below, sequenced in a study of spatial heterogeneity in lung cancer. TCRdb processed the 5' RACE reads anew with MiXCR; each CDR3 protein has one entry. The table lists around 4,000 distinct CDR3 sequences, roughly 9.6% of them singletons. Time point in this sample: sample taken at primary tumor resection. This material consisted of normal lung tissue next to the tumor, taken at surgery. The receptor set was obtained from a female donor with early-stage non-small cell lung cancer.

Relative to its sample, this clonotype is medium-sized. The chain employs TRBV5-1 and TRBJ2-5; 7 bases are shared with TRBD1. Trimming at V came to 3 bases and at J to 9 bases, leaving 8 bases not matched to a gene. Germline-derived CDR1 and CDR2 are SGHRS and YFSETQ. The CDR3 is made up of 13 amino acids. The CDR3 protein is CASSSDSQGAQYF. The CDR3 DNA is TGCGCCAGCAGCTCTGACTCGCAGGGGGCCCAGTACTTC.

By share of the sample, this clonotype is medium-sized. The chain links TRBV6-2 or TRBV6-3 to TRBJ2-4; D is perhaps TRBD2 (8 bases). V was clipped by 4 bases and J by 1 base, with 26 bases between them. Germline values: CDR1 MNHEY, CDR2 SVGEGT. This CDR3 region has 20 residues. As DNA, the CDR3 is TGTGCCAGCAGTTTGGGATCTACTAGCGGAGGGGGCCGGGCCAAAAACATTCAGTACTTC. Translated, it gives CASSLGSTSGGGRAKNIQYF.

J is TRBJ2-7 and V is TRBV7-8; D is unclear. Germline V lookup: CDR1 SGHVS, CDR2 FQNEAQ. V dropped 6 bases and J dropped 3 bases, with 6 bases sitting between them. The CDR3 is 11 residues long. The CDR3 is CASRGGYEQYF. The CDR3, as DNA: TGTGCCAGCAGGGGCGGCTACGAGCAGTACTTC. Full variable domain (outside the CDR3, taken from reference TRBV7-8 and TRBJ2-7): GAGVSQSPRYKVAKRGQDVALRCDPISGHVSLFWYQQALGQGPEFLTYFQNEAQLDKSGLPSDRFFAERPEGSVSTLKIQRTQQEDSAVYLCASRGGYEQYFGPGTRLTVT.